Below, 12 T cell receptor beta chains from the same sample are listed, as sequenced in a study of T cells in Graves' hyperthyroidism and ophthalmopathy. Amplification of TCR beta CDR3 regions was performed using RNA transcripts as template. First-round RT-PCR of the TCR CDR3 relied on the HTBI primer set. MiXCR, applied by TCRdb to the multiplex PCR reads, yields one record per CDR3 protein. The table lists 700,000 or so distinct CDR3 sequences, around 15% of them singletons. The sequenced sample consisted of blood. Receptors were obtained from a woman between 50 and 59 years old with Graves' ophthalmopathy.

For this clonotype: A much larger clone is a single base away; this may be a read error. The V and J genes are TRBV4-1 and TRBJ1-1; D is unclear. The CDR3 is 13 amino acids. Trimming shortened V by 2 bases and J by 8 bases, and 12 bases separated the two germline ends. CDR1 MGHRA and CDR2 YSYEKL come from the germline V gene. The CDR3 spells CASSQRRNVEAFF. The CDR3 bases are TGCGCCAGCAGCCAACGGAGGAACGTCGAAGCTTTCTTT.

This clonotype was seen ten or more times. The chain employs TRBV6-6 and TRBJ1-1, with TRBD1 matching 10 bases. The germline V gene encodes CDR1 MNHNY and CDR2 SVGAGI (reference sequence). CDR3 length: 18 amino acids. V trimming: 0 bases; J trimming: 0 bases; junction bases outside the gene matches: 7. The CDR3 is CASSYSGQGGGLNTEAFF. CDR3 in DNA: TGTGCCAGCAGTTACTCTGGACAGGGGGGAGGTTTGAACACTGAAGCTTTCTTT.

The chain uses TRBV7-6 and TRBJ2-7, with a weak D call TRBD1 (6 bases). The germline V gene has CDR1 SGHVS and CDR2 FNYEAQ. This CDR3 is built from 14 residues. V was pared by 2 bases and J by 5 bases, with 13 bases between. CDR3 bases: TGTGCCAGCAGCTTAACACAGGGCCCCCACGAGCAGTACTTC. Amino acid sequence: CASSLTQGPHEQYF. The variable domain in full, completed from reference TRBV7-6 and TRBJ2-7, reads GAGVSQSPRYKVTKRGQDVALRCDPISGHVSLYWYRQALGQGPEFLTYFNYEAQQDKSGLPNDRFSAERPEGSISTLTIQRTEQRDSAMYRCASSLTQGPHEQYFGPGTRLTVT.

This clonotype was recorded at least ten times. This chain joins TRBV5-8 and TRBJ2-1; 11 bases are a match to TRBD1. The germline V gene has CDR1 SGHTS and CDR2 YDEGEE. The CDR3 loop spans 16 amino acids. V lost 2 bases and J lost 0; bases outside the gene matches: 1. CDR3 coding DNA: TGTGCCAGCAGCTTAGGGACAGGGGGCTCCTACAATGAGCAGTTCTTC. This encodes CASSLGTGGSYNEQFF.

The CDR3 here is CASKSQGAFGNTIYF. CDR3 nucleotide sequence: TGTGCCAGCAAATCTCAGGGGGCCTTTGGAAACACCATATATTTT. The rearrangement joins TRBV6-1 to TRBJ1-3, with 8 bases fitting TRBD1. Germline V gene data show CDR1 as MNHNS and CDR2 as SASEGT. CDR3 length: 15 amino acids. V shed 7 bases, J shed 3 bases, and the junction held 8 bases outside the gene matches.

In this sample, this clonotype turned up many times. The chain combines TRBV12-3 or TRBV12-4 with TRBJ2-7; D uncertain. Trimming took off 1 base at V and 1 base at J, with 5 bases between the two ends. This CDR3 contains 13 residues. This CDR3 reads CASSLELSYEQYF. CDR3 nucleotides: TGTGCCAGCAGTTTAGAACTATCCTACGAGCAGTACTTC.

The gene calls are TRBV25-1 and TRBJ2-3; 11 bases align to TRBD2. This CDR3 region has 15 residues. The V segment lost 6 bases and the J segment 1 base; nucleotides outside the gene matches: 3. Germline V lookup: CDR1 MGHDK, CDR2 SYGVNS. The CDR3 is CASSVTSGGTDTQYF. CDR3 DNA sequence: TGTGCCAGCAGCGTGACTAGCGGGGGCACAGATACGCAGTATTTT. Full variable domain (missing parts from reference TRBV25-1 and TRBJ2-3): EADIYQTPRYLVIGTGKKITLECSQTMGHDKMYWYQQDPGMELHLIHYSYGVNSTEKGDLSSESTVSRIRTEHFPLTLESARPSHTSQYLCASSVTSGGTDTQYFGPGTRLTVL.

In its sample, this clonotype was seen many times. This chain uses TRBV30 with TRBJ1-6; D is possibly TRBD1 (5 bases). V was cut by 3 bases and J by 6 bases, with 12 bases left in between. Germline CDR1 is GTSNPN and CDR2 is SVGIG (reference sequence). This CDR3 spans 14 amino acids. The CDR3 is CAWRATASNSPLHF. The CDR3 DNA sequence: TGTGCCTGGAGGGCGACAGCTTCTAATTCACCCCTCCACTTT.

This clonotype has ten or more counts. This chain connects TRBV12-3 or TRBV12-4 to TRBJ2-7; the D gene is possibly TRBD2 (6 bases). Trimming left V 1 base short and J 3 bases short, with 10 bases between. CDR3 length: 14 residues. The CDR3 loop reads CASSLGGDFYEQYF. The DNA for the CDR3 is TGTGCCAGCAGTTTAGGCGGGGACTTCTACGAGCAGTACTTC.

V gene TRBV29-1 combines with J gene TRBJ2-3, with 8 bases identical to TRBD2. Looked up from germline, CDR1 is SQVTM and CDR2 is ANQGSEA. J lost 5 bases, V lost 7 bases, and 14 bases had no gene match. The CDR3 is made up of 15 amino acids. The CDR3 spells CSGVRSGSLGDTQYF. The CDR3 DNA is TGCAGCGGGGTCCGCAGCGGGAGTTTAGGAGATACGCAGTATTTT.

This clonotype has at least ten counts. This chain joins TRBV5-1 and TRBJ2-4, with 7 bases fitting TRBD2. V lost 6 bases and J lost 3; bases outside the gene matches: 12. Germline V gives CDR1 SGHRS, CDR2 YFSETQ. The CDR3 spans 16 residues. CDR3 sequence: CASNGRGSGGKNIQYF. CDR3 bases: TGCGCCAGCAATGGCCGAGGGTCGGGGGGCAAAAACATTCAGTACTTC.

In the case of this clonotype: This could be a read error, since a much larger clone is one nucleotide away. V and J are TRBV7-9 and TRBJ1-6; D unclear. CDR3 length: 15 residues. CDR1 SEHNR and CDR2 FQNEAQ come from the germline V gene (reference sequence). DNA for the CDR3: TGTGCCAGCAGCTTTCTGAGCTCCTATAATTCACCCCTCCGCTTT. Protein sequence: CASSFLSSYNSPLRF.